This is a list of T cell receptor beta chains from one sample in a study of cytomegalovirus exposure and HLA in healthy donors. Sequencing used immunoSEQ multiplex PCR; TCRdb keeps in-frame clones, though not all of them. The table shows around 130,000 clones, with less than 80% occurring only once. The sequencing input was PBMCs. These receptors were collected from a man aged 35 to 55 in good health and CMV-seropositive. Both conserved end residues are part of each CDR3. The D gene is left open where the match is weak. Size is omitted from some rows. Given values are once, few, many or a class for expanded clones.

j_gene: TRBJ1-6; d_gene: .; abundance: .; v_gene: TRBV28; CDR3aa: CASSLPASPQGRNSPLHF; CDR3nt: TGTGCCAGCAGTTTACCCGCCTCCCCGCAGGGAAGGAATTCACCCCTCCACTTT
j_gene: TRBJ1-1; d_gene: .; abundance: .; v_gene: TRBV7-9; CDR3aa: CASSFIRDTEAFF; CDR3nt: TGTGCCAGCAGCTTCATCAGGGACACTGAAGCTTTCTTT
j_gene: TRBJ2-1; d_gene: .; abundance: .; v_gene: TRBV7-9; CDR3aa: CASSLGVPYNEQFF; CDR3nt: TGTGCCAGCAGCTTAGGAGTCCCTTACAATGAGCAGTTCTTC
j_gene: TRBJ1-1; d_gene: .; abundance: few; v_gene: TRBV5-4; CDR3aa: CASSFQRMNTEAFF; CDR3nt: TGTGCCAGCAGCTTTCAGAGGATGAACACTGAAGCTTTCTTT
j_gene: TRBJ2-2; d_gene: TRBD1; abundance: few; v_gene: TRBV6-4; CDR3aa: CASSVGQGATGELFF; CDR3nt: TGTGCCAGCAGTGTTGGACAGGGGGCCACCGGGGAGCTGTTTTTT
j_gene: TRBJ1-1; d_gene: TRBD1; abundance: .; v_gene: TRBV5-1; CDR3aa: CASSTLTGGWTEAFF; CDR3nt: TGCGCCAGCAGCACGCTGACAGGGGGGTGGACTGAAGCTTTCTTT
j_gene: TRBJ1-5; d_gene: TRBD1; abundance: .; v_gene: TRBV19; CDR3aa: CASSIRQGARVQPQHF; CDR3nt: TGTGCCAGTAGTATCCGGCAGGGGGCGAGGGTTCAGCCCCAGCATTTT
j_gene: TRBJ2-1; d_gene: TRBD2; abundance: few; v_gene: TRBV10-3; CDR3aa: CAIAGGGAYNEQFF; CDR3nt: TGTGCCATCGCGGGGGGAGGGGCCTACAATGAGCAGTTCTTC
j_gene: TRBJ1-2; d_gene: TRBD1; abundance: .; v_gene: TRBV6-4; CDR3aa: CASSVGQGGFYGYTF; CDR3nt: TGTGCCAGCAGTGTAGGACAGGGAGGATTCTATGGCTACACCTTC
j_gene: TRBJ2-7; d_gene: TRBD1; abundance: few; v_gene: TRBV6-4; CDR3aa: CASSVLGTAWAYEQYF; CDR3nt: TGTGCCAGCAGTGTGTTGGGGACAGCCTGGGCCTACGAGCAGTACTTC